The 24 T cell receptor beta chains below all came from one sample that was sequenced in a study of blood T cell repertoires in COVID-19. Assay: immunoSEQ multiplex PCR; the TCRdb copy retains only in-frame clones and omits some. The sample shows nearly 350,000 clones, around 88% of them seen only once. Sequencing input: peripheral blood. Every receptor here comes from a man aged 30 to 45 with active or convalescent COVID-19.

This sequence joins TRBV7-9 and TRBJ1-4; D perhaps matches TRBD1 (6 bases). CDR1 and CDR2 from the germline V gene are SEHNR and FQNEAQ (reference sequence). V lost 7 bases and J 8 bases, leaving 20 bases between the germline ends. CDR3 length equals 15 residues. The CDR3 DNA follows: TGTGCCAGCACCCCCAGCTCATACAGGGACGAAAAACTGTTTTTT. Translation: CASTPSSYRDEKLFF. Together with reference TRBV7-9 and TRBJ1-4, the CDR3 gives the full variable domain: DTGVSQNPRHKITKRGQNVTFRCDPISEHNRLYWYRQTLGQGPEFLTYFQNEAQLEKSRLLSDRFSAERPKGSFSTLEIQRTEQGDSAMYLCASTPSSYRDEKLFFGSGTQLSVL.

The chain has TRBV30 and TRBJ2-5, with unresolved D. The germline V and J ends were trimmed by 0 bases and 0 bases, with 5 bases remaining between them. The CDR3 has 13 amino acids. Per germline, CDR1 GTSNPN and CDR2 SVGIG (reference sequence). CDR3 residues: CAWSVQNQETQYF. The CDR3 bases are TGTGCCTGGAGTGTACAGAACCAAGAGACCCAGTACTTC. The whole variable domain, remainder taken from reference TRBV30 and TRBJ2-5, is SQTIHQWPATLVQPVGSPLSLECTVEGTSNPNLYWYRQAAGRGLQLLFYSVGIGQISSEVPQNLSASRPQDRQFILSSKKLLLSDSGFYLCAWSVQNQETQYFGPGTRLLVL.

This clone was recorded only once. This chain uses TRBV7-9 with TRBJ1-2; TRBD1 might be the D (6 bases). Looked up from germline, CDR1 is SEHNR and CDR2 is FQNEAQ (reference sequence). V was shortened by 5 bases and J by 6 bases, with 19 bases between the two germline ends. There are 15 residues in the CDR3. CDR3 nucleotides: TGTGCCAGCAGCCCTGTCGCGGGGGGCAAGGATGGCTACACCTTC. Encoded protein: CASSPVAGGKDGYTF. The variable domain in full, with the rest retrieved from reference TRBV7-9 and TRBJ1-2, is DTGVSQNPRHKITKRGQNVTFRCDPISEHNRLYWYRQTLGQGPEFLTYFQNEAQLEKSRLLSDRFSAERPKGSFSTLEIQRTEQGDSAMYLCASSPVAGGKDGYTFGSGTRLTVV.

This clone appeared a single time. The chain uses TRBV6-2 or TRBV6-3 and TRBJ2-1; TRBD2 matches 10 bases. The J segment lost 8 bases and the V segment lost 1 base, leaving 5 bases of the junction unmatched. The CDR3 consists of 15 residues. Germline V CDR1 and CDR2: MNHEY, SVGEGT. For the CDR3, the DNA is TGTGCCAGCAGTTACTTCGCTAGCGGGAGCCATGAGCAGTTCTTC. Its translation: CASSYFASGSHEQFF.

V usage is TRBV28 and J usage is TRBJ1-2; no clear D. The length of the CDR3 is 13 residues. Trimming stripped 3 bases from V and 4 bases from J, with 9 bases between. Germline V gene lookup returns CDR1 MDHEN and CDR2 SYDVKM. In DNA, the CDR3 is TGTGCCAGCAGTTTTGGAGTTAGCTATGGCTACACCTTC. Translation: CASSFGVSYGYTF.

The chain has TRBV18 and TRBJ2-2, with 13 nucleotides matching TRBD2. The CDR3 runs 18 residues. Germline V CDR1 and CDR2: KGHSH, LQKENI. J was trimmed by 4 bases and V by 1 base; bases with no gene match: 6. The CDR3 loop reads CASSPRLAGGHSTGELFF. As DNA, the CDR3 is TGTGCCAGCTCACCACGACTAGCGGGAGGCCATAGCACCGGGGAGCTGTTTTTT.

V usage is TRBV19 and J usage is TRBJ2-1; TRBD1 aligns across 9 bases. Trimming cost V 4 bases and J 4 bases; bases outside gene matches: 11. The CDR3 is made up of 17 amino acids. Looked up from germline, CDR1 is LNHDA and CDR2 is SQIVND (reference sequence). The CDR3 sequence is CASSNLGTGRVYNEQFF. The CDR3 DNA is TGTGCCAGTAGTAACCTCGGGACAGGGCGGGTGTACAATGAGCAGTTCTTC.

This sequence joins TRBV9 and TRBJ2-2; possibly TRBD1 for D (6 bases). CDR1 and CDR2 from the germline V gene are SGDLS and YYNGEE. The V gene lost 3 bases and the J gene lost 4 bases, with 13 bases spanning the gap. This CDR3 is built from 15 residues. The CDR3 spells CASSEGGQPTGELFF. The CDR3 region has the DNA TGTGCCAGCAGCGAGGGTGGACAGCCCACCGGGGAGCTGTTTTTT.

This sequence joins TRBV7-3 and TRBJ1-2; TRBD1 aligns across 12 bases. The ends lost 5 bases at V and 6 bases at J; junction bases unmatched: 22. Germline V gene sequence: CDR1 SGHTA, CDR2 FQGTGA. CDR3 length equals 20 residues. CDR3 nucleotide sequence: TGTGCCAGCAGCCCCTTTCTTCAGGGACAGGGGGCTCAAAAGGTTCATGGCTACACCTTC. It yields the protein CASSPFLQGQGAQKVHGYTF. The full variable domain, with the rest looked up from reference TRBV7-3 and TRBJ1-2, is GAGVSQTPSNKVTEKGKYVELRCDPISGHTALYWYRQSLGQGPEFLIYFQGTGAADDSGLPNDRFFAVRPEGSVSTLKIQRTERGDSAVYLCASSPFLQGQGAQKVHGYTFGSGTRLTVV.

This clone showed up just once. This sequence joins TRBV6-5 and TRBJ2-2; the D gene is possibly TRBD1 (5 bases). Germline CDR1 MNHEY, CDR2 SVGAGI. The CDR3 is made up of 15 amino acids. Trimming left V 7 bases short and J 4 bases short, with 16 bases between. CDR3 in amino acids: CASNPSTALTGELFF. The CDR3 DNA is TGTGCCAGCAACCCCTCGACAGCTCTCACCGGGGAGCTGTTTTTT.

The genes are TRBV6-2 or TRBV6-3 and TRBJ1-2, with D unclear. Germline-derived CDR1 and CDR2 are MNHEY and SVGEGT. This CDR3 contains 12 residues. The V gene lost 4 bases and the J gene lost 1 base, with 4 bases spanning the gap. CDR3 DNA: TGTGCCAGCAGTTCCCTTAACTATGGCTACACCTTC. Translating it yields CASSSLNYGYTF.

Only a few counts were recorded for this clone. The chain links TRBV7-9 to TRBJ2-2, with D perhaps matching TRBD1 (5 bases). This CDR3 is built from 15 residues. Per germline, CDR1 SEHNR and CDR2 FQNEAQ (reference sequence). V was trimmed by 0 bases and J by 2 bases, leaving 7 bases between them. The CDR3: CASSLARTNTGELFF. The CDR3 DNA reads TGTGCCAGCAGCTTAGCCCGGACAAACACCGGGGAGCTGTTTTTT.

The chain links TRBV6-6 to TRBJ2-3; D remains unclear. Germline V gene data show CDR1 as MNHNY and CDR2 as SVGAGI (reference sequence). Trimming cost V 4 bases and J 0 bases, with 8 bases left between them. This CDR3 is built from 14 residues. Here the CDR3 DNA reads TGTGCCAGCAGTTCGGGTTCAAGCACAGATACGCAGTATTTT. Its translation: CASSSGSSTDTQYF.

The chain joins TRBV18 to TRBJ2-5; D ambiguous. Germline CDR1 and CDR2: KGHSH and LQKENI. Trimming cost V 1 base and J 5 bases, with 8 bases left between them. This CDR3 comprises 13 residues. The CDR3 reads CASSPLFSETQYF. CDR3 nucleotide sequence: TGTGCCAGCTCACCACTTTTTTCGGAGACCCAGTACTTC.

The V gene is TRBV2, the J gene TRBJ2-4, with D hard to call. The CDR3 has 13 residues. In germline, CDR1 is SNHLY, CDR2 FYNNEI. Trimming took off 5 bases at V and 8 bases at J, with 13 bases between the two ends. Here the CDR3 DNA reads TGTGCCAGCAGTTCGTCTCTATTGTACATTCAGTACTTC. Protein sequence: CASSSSLLYIQYF.

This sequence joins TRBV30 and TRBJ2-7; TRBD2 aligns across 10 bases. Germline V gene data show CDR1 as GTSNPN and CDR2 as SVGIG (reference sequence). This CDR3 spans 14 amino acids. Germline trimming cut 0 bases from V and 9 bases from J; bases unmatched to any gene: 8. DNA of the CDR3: TGTGCCTGGAGTGTATCTAGCGGGAGCACGGGGCAGTACTTC. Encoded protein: CAWSVSSGSTGQYF.

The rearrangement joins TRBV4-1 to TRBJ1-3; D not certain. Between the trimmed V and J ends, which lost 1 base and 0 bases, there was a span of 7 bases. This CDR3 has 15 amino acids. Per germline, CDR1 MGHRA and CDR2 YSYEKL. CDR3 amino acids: CASSQVRDSGNTIYF. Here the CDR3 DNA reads TGCGCCAGCAGCCAAGTGCGGGACTCTGGAAACACCATATATTTT.

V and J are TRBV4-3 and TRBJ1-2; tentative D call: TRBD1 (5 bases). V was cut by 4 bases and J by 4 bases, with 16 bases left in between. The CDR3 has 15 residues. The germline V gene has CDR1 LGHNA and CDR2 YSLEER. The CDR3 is CASSPYRQGLYGYTF. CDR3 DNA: TGCGCCAGCAGCCCCTACCGGCAGGGACTCTATGGCTACACCTTC.

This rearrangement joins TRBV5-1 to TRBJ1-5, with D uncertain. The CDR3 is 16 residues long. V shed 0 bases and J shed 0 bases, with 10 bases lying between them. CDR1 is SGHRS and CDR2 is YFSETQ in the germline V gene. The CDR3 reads CASSLDQTVSNQPQHF. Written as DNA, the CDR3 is TGCGCCAGCAGCTTGGATCAAACAGTTAGCAATCAGCCCCAGCATTTT. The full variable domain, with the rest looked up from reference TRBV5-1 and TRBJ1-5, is KAGVTQTPRYLIKTRGQQVTLSCSPISGHRSVSWYQQTPGQGLQFLFEYFSETQRNKGNFPGRFSGRQFSNSRSEMNVSTLELGDSALYLCASSLDQTVSNQPQHFGDGTRLSIL.

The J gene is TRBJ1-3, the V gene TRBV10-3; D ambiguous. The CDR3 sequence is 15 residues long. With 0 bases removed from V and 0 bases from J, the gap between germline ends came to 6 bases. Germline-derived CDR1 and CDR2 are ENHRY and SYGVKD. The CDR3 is CAISESASSGNTIYF. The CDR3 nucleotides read TGTGCCATCAGTGAGTCGGCTAGCTCTGGAAACACCATATATTTT.

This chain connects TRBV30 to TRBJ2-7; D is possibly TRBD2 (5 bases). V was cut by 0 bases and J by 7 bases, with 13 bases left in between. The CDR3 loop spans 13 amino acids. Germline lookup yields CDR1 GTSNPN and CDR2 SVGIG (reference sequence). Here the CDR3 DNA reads TGTGCCTGGAGTGTAAATCGGTGGACTGAGCAGTACTTC. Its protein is CAWSVNRWTEQYF.

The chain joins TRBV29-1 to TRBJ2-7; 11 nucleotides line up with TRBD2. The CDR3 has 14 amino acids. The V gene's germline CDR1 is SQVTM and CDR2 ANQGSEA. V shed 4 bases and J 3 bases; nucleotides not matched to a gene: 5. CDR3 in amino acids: CSVAPGTSGYEQYF. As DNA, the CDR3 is TGCAGCGTTGCCCCCGGGACTAGCGGCTACGAGCAGTACTTC.

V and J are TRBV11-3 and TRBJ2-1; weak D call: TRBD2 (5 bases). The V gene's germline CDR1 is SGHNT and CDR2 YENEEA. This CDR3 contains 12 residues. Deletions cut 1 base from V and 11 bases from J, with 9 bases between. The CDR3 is CASSLGERKQFF. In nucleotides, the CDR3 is TGTGCCAGCAGCTTAGGGGAGCGGAAGCAGTTCTTC.

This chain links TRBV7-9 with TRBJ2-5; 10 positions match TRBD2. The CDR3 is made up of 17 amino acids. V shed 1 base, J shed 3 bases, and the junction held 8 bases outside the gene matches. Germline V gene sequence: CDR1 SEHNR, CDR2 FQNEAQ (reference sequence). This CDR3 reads CASSLDLAGVQEETQYF. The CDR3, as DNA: TGTGCCAGCAGCTTAGATCTAGCGGGGGTGCAGGAAGAGACCCAGTACTTC. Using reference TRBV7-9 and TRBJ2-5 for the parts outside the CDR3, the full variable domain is DTGVSQNPRHKITKRGQNVTFRCDPISEHNRLYWYRQTLGQGPEFLTYFQNEAQLEKSRLLSDRFSAERPKGSFSTLEIQRTEQGDSAMYLCASSLDLAGVQEETQYFGPGTRLLVL.